Presented here are 25 T cell receptor beta chains from one specimen sequenced in a study of cytomegalovirus exposure and HLA in healthy donors. The repertoire was sequenced with immunoSEQ multiplex PCR; TCRdb's copy has only in-frame clones and lacks some. The top ten hold 2.5% to 3% of the sample, which has under 75,000 clones, around four fifths seen once. Material: PBMCs. These receptors all stem from a man aged 25 to 40 in good health and CMV-seronegative.

This chain's CDR3 is CASRAGGYTF. CDR3 DNA: TGTGCCAGTCGGGCGGGTGGCTACACCTTC. The chain carries TRBV13 and TRBJ1-2; D not certain. In germline, CDR1 is PRHDT, CDR2 FYEKMQ (reference sequence). Trimming shortened V by 9 bases and J by 7 bases, and 9 bases separated the two germline ends. The CDR3 runs 10 residues.

The CDR3 DNA is TGTGCCAGCAGTTATGTGGGGACAGGACAAGAGACCCAGTACTTC. It is translated as CASSYVGTGQETQYF. The chain joins TRBV6-5 to TRBJ2-5, with TRBD1 identical over 8 bases. Trimming removed 3 bases from V and 2 bases from J; junction bases left unmatched: 5. Germline CDR1 reads MNHEY; CDR2 reads SVGAGI. This CDR3 is built from 15 residues.

The CDR3 DNA sequence: TGTGCCAGCAGTTACAGGGGGGTCTACGAGCAGTACTTC. Residues: CASSYRGVYEQYF. The chain uses TRBV28 and TRBJ2-7, with 8 bases aligning to TRBD1. J lost 3 bases, V lost 4 bases, and 2 bases had no gene match. The CDR3 is 13 amino acids. From germline, CDR1 is MDHEN and CDR2 SYDVKM. Drawing the rest from reference TRBV28 and TRBJ2-7, the complete variable domain is DVKVTQSSRYLVKRTGEKVFLECVQDMDHENMFWYRQDPGLGLRLIYFSYDVKMKEKGDIPEGYSVSREKKERFSLILESASTNQTSMYLCASSYRGVYEQYFGPGTRLTVT.

This clone was seen a single time. The chain uses TRBV6-1 and TRBJ2-1; TRBD2 aligns across 7 bases. Germline V gene data show CDR1 as MNHNS and CDR2 as SASEGT. Unmatched junction bases numbered 3, after V lost 7 bases and J lost 3 bases. The CDR3 loop spans 13 amino acids. Here the CDR3 DNA reads TGTGCCAGCACGAGGGACTACTACAATGAGCAGTTCTTC. Protein product: CASTRDYYNEQFF.

This clone was seen just once. The chain is built from TRBV6-1 and TRBJ2-1; D is possibly TRBD2 (5 bases). With 7 bases removed from V and 8 bases from J, the gap between germline ends came to 12 bases. The CDR3 consists of 12 residues. CDR1 and CDR2 (germline): MNHNS, SASEGT. In nucleotides, the CDR3 is TGTGCCAGCACACGAGGGCTCGATGAGCAGTTCTTC. It specifies CASTRGLDEQFF.

The chain joins TRBV10-3 to TRBJ2-1; D gene ambiguous. V gave up 3 bases and J gave up 2 bases, with 14 bases separating them. The CDR3 runs 16 residues. The V gene's germline CDR1 is ENHRY and CDR2 SYGVKD. The DNA for the CDR3 is TGTGCCATCAGTGATACCTATTCAACTCCCTACAATGAGCAGTTCTTC. Its protein product is CAISDTYSTPYNEQFF.

The DNA of the CDR3 is TGCAGCGTTGGACAGTTTAATACCTATGGCTACACCTTC. Protein product: CSVGQFNTYGYTF. The V and J genes are TRBV29-1 and TRBJ1-2, with D perhaps matching TRBD1 (5 bases). Germline loops: CDR1 SQVTM, CDR2 ANQGSEA. The CDR3 runs 13 residues. V was pared by 4 bases and J by 4 bases, with 13 bases between. Filled out from reference TRBV29-1 and TRBJ1-2, the complete variable domain reads SAVISQKPSRDICQRGTSLTIQCQVDSQVTMMFWYRQQPGQSLTLIATANQGSEATYESGFVIDKFPISRPNLTFSTLTVSNMSPEDSSIYLCSVGQFNTYGYTFGSGTRLTVV.

The CDR3 here is CASSQYGVPVYEQYF. DNA of the CDR3: TGTGCCAGCAGCCAATACGGGGTCCCGGTCTACGAGCAGTACTTC. The chain employs TRBV14 and TRBJ2-7, with a possible D match to TRBD2 (5 bases). This CDR3 contains 15 residues. The germline gives CDR1 SGHDN, CDR2 FVKESK. The V end lost 2 bases, the J end lost 3 bases, and 14 bases lay between the germline ends.

V and J are TRBV10-1 and TRBJ2-7, with 8 nucleotides matching TRBD1. The length of the CDR3 is 18 residues. With V trimmed by 2 bases and J by 0 bases, 12 bases remained unmatched. The germline V gene has CDR1 WNHNN and CDR2 SYGVQD (reference sequence). Here the CDR3 DNA reads TGCGCCAGCAGTGAGAAGAGGAACCGGGACAGGAGCTCCTACGAGCAGTACGTC. Translated: CASSEKRNRDRSSYEQYV.

J is TRBJ1-5 and V is TRBV7-8; D is perhaps TRBD1 (5 bases). CDR1 is SGHVS and CDR2 is FQNEAQ in the germline V gene. CDR3 length: 14 residues. With 7 bases removed from V and 2 bases from J, the gap between germline ends came to 12 bases. The CDR3: CASTVGQRNQPQHF. CDR3 nucleotides: TGTGCCAGCACCGTAGGACAACGCAATCAGCCCCAGCATTTT.

This sequence joins TRBV19 and TRBJ1-2; TRBD1 matches at 9 bases. The germline CDR1 and CDR2 sequences are LNHDA and SQIVND (reference sequence). Trimming took 4 bases from V and 5 from J; bases not matched to a gene: 5. The CDR3 is 14 amino acids. DNA for the CDR3: TGTGCCAGTAGTAGGACAGGGGTTTCTTATGGCTACACCTTC. This gives the protein CASSRTGVSYGYTF.

The V gene is TRBV30, the J gene TRBJ1-3; no firm D call. Trimming shortened V by 5 bases and J by 4 bases, and 6 bases separated the two germline ends. Germline V gives CDR1 GTSNPN, CDR2 SVGIG (reference sequence). The CDR3 length is 11 residues. The DNA of the CDR3 is TGTGCCTGGGGAGGGGGAAACACCATATATTTT. As protein: CAWGGGNTIYF.

The chain employs TRBV5-1 and TRBJ2-1; 7 bases match TRBD1. Germline CDR1 and CDR2: SGHRS and YFSETQ. This CDR3 contains 14 residues. With 4 bases clipped from V and 5 bases from J, the junction kept 6 bases outside the gene matches. This chain's CDR3 is CASSQDRFNNEQFF. DNA for the CDR3: TGCGCCAGCAGCCAGGACAGGTTCAACAATGAGCAGTTCTTC.

The chain recombines TRBV5-1 with TRBJ2-3; 10 nucleotides match TRBD2. Germline CDR1 and CDR2: SGHRS and YFSETQ. The V and J ends lost 7 bases and 1 base, in that order; junction bases with no gene match: 12. This CDR3 is built from 17 residues. The CDR3 loop is CASGGAGGLFGTDTQYF. As DNA, the CDR3 is TGCGCCAGCGGCGGAGCGGGAGGGCTATTTGGCACAGATACGCAGTATTTT.

The CDR3 DNA is TGTGCCAGCAGTAAAAGACAGGGGGTCTCAGATACGCAGTATTTT. Translated, it gives CASSKRQGVSDTQYF. The genes are TRBV27 and TRBJ2-3; 9 positions match TRBD1. The germline CDR1 and CDR2 sequences are MNHEY and SMNVEV (reference sequence). The CDR3 loop spans 15 amino acids. Trimming removed 5 bases from V and 4 bases from J; junction bases left unmatched: 7.

The V call is TRBV7-2, the J call TRBJ2-7; tentative D call: TRBD2 (7 bases). The CDR3 contains 14 residues. Germline-derived CDR1 and CDR2 are SGHTA and FQGNSA. Trimming took 5 bases from V and 2 from J, leaving 13 bases between them. CDR3 DNA sequence: TGTGCCAGCAGCGCCTTCGGGGGGCCCTACGAGCAGTACTTC. Translated: CASSAFGGPYEQYF.

The V gene is TRBV28, the J gene TRBJ1-2, with 7 bases fitting TRBD1. The CDR3 length is 13 residues. With 4 bases clipped from V and 2 bases from J, the junction kept 1 base outside the gene matches. Germline lookup yields CDR1 MDHEN and CDR2 SYDVKM. Here the CDR3 reads CASSSGQNYGYTF. The CDR3 DNA reads as TGTGCCAGCAGTTCGGGACAGAACTATGGCTACACCTTC.

The rearrangement joins TRBV5-6 to TRBJ2-7, with TRBD1 matching over 7 bases. CDR3 size: 14 residues. Germline V CDR1 and CDR2: SGHDT, YYEEEE. Trimming cost V 4 bases and J 2 bases; bases outside gene matches: 6. The CDR3 coding sequence is TGTGCCAGCAGCCGACAGGGTGGCGCCTACGAGCAGTACTTC. This encodes CASSRQGGAYEQYF.

V is TRBV29-1 and J is TRBJ2-1, with a possible D match to TRBD2 (6 bases). From germline, CDR1 is SQVTM and CDR2 ANQGSEA. The V end lost 6 bases, the J end lost 7 bases, and 25 bases lay between the germline ends. The CDR3 has 16 amino acids. This CDR3 reads CSVRGLFGGFGNEQFF. The CDR3 DNA reads TGCAGCGTCCGCGGGTTGTTTGGAGGGTTCGGAAATGAGCAGTTCTTC.

This rearrangement joins TRBV29-1 to TRBJ1-3; TRBD1 is a possible D gene (5 bases). Trimming removed 7 bases from V and 0 bases from J, with 13 bases in between. The germline V gene has CDR1 SQVTM and CDR2 ANQGSEA. The CDR3 loop spans 14 amino acids. This CDR3 is CSADTGTSGNTIYF. CDR3 nucleotide sequence: TGCAGCGCCGATACAGGTACCTCTGGAAACACCATATATTTT. Drawing the rest from reference TRBV29-1 and TRBJ1-3, the complete variable domain is SAVISQKPSRDICQRGTSLTIQCQVDSQVTMMFWYRQQPGQSLTLIATANQGSEATYESGFVIDKFPISRPNLTFSTLTVSNMSPEDSSIYLCSADTGTSGNTIYFGEGSWLTVV.

This clone showed up just once. This chain links TRBV12-5 with TRBJ1-5; possible D gene TRBD1, 6 bases. Germline CDR1 and CDR2: LGHNT and FRNRAP. This CDR3 has 12 amino acids. V was pared by 5 bases and J by 5 bases, with 7 bases between. CDR3 region: CASGTGHQPQHF. DNA of the CDR3: TGTGCTAGTGGTACAGGGCATCAGCCCCAGCATTTT.

This rearrangement joins TRBV6-5 to TRBJ2-3, with D hard to call. V dropped 2 bases and J dropped 6 bases, with 12 bases sitting between them. This CDR3 region has 14 residues. Looked up from germline, CDR1 is MNHEY and CDR2 is SVGAGI. CDR3 nucleotide sequence: TGTGCCAGCAGTTACGCGACTGCCCGCGATACGCAGTATTTT. The encoded protein is CASSYATARDTQYF.

The V call is TRBV11-2, the J call TRBJ2-5, with 10 bases aligning to TRBD2. Per germline, CDR1 SGHAT and CDR2 FQNNGV. This CDR3 region has 16 residues. V dropped 6 bases and J dropped 5; count of bases not matched to a gene: 12. CDR3 DNA: TGTGCCAGCAGAACTCTCAGCGGGAGGGCCGGGGAGACCCAGTACTTC. Translating it yields CASRTLSGRAGETQYF.

The sample holds one count of this clone. J is TRBJ1-1 and V is TRBV5-4; D call uncertain. This CDR3 is built from 15 residues. CDR1 is SGHNT and CDR2 is YYREEE in the germline V gene (reference sequence). Trimming stripped 0 bases from V and 3 bases from J, with 12 bases between. The CDR3 nucleotides are TGTGCCAGCAGCTTGGATGTGGGCGCTGACACTGAAGCTTTCTTT. As protein: CASSLDVGADTEAFF. Combining the CDR3 with reference TRBV5-4 and TRBJ1-1 gives the whole variable domain ETGVTQSPTHLIKTRGQQVTLRCSSQSGHNTVSWYQQALGQGPQFIFQYYREEENGRGNFPPRFSGLQFPNYSSELNVNALELDDSALYLCASSLDVGADTEAFFGQGTRLTVV.

This clone has just one count. The rearrangement uses TRBV25-1 and TRBJ2-5, with D perhaps matching TRBD2 (6 bases). Germline loops: CDR1 MGHDK, CDR2 SYGVNS. Deletions cut 8 bases from V and 4 bases from J, with 11 bases between. The CDR3 length is 12 residues. CDR3 residues: CASGSGGETQYF. In nucleotides, the CDR3 is TGTGCCAGCGGATCCGGGGGAGAGACCCAGTACTTC.